One sample yielded the 18 T cell receptor beta chains listed below, sequenced in a study of cytomegalovirus exposure and HLA in healthy donors (TCRdb year 2017). The library came from the immunoSEQ multiplex PCR assay. A mixture of 60 forward primers for TCR Vbeta segments and 13 reverse primers for TCR Jbeta segments was used in the multiplex PCR. Held by TCRdb, this immuneACCESS table contains in-frame sequences only and omits some clones. Under half of the omission traces to an unresolved V gene where checked; the cause of the rest is unknown. Counted in this sample were 100,000 to 150,000 clones; about 82% of them appeared once. The top ten hold about 2% of the sample. Sequenced input: PBMCs. All receptors derive from a female donor in good health and CMV-seropositive.

The CDR3 spells CASTPTGGLYGYTF. In DNA, the CDR3 is TGCGCCAGCACCCCTACAGGGGGCTTGTATGGCTACACCTTC. The J gene is TRBJ1-2, the V gene TRBV5-1; 9 nucleotides agree with TRBD1. Germline trimming cut 6 bases from V and 5 bases from J; bases unmatched to any gene: 8. Germline V lookup: CDR1 SGHRS, CDR2 YFSETQ. The CDR3 totals 14 residues.

The rearrangement links TRBV18 to TRBJ1-6; 9 bases are a match to TRBD1. CDR1 and CDR2 (germline): KGHSH, LQKENI. CDR3 length equals 15 residues. Losses at the gene ends were 4 bases for V and 7 bases for J; bases not matched to a gene: 5. The CDR3 region is CASSLGQGSNSPLHF. The CDR3 bases are TGTGCCAGCTCACTCGGACAGGGGAGCAATTCACCCCTCCACTTT.

The genes are TRBV9 and TRBJ2-5; 9 bases line up with TRBD2. The trim removed 1 base at V and 2 bases at J, leaving 6 bases unmatched. This CDR3 is built from 16 residues. Germline V gives CDR1 SGDLS, CDR2 YYNGEE. The CDR3 nucleotides are TGTGCCAGCAGCGTATTTAGCGGGGGTTTTCAAGAGACCCAGTACTTC. Its translation is CASSVFSGGFQETQYF. Filled out from reference TRBV9 and TRBJ2-5, the complete variable domain reads DSGVTQTPKHLITATGQRVTLRCSPRSGDLSVYWYQQSLDQGLQFLIQYYNGEERAKGNILERFSAQQFPDLHSELNLSSLELGDSALYFCASSVFSGGFQETQYFGPGTRLLVL.

This chain joins TRBV4-1 and TRBJ2-7, with 10 bases identical to TRBD1. With 4 bases clipped from V and 0 bases from J, the junction kept 3 bases outside the gene matches. From germline, CDR1 is MGHRA and CDR2 YSYEKL. The CDR3 extends over 15 amino acids. The CDR3 region is CASSPGQGSSYEQYF. The CDR3 coding sequence is TGCGCCAGCAGCCCGGGACAGGGGAGCTCCTACGAGCAGTACTTC.

V and J are TRBV28 and TRBJ1-3; perhaps TRBD1 as D (5 bases). The CDR3 consists of 14 residues. The V end was cut by 4 bases, the J end by 4 bases, with 11 bases between. Looked up from germline, CDR1 is MDHEN and CDR2 is SYDVKM. CDR3 in amino acids: CASSSTVTGNTIYF. The CDR3 bases are TGTGCCAGCAGTTCGACAGTTACAGGAAACACCATATATTTT.

The CDR3 here is CASSPGLAVGELFF. The CDR3 DNA sequence: TGTGCCAGCAGCCCGGGACTAGCGGTGGGGGAGCTGTTTTTT. The rearrangement uses TRBV11-2 and TRBJ2-2; 11 nucleotides align to TRBD2. CDR3 length equals 14 residues. Trimming removed 5 bases from V and 8 bases from J; junction bases left unmatched: 4. CDR1 and CDR2 (germline): SGHAT, FQNNGV.

V gene TRBV1 combines with J gene TRBJ2-1; TRBD2, the D gene given by the table, was not confirmed from the DNA. TRBV1 is designated a pseudogene. This CDR3 region has 15 residues. The CDR3 spells CTSSQGLAGENEQFF. The CDR3 coding sequence is TGCACCAGCAGCCAAGGGCTAGCGGGGGAAAATGAGCAGTTCTTC.

The chain recombines TRBV28 with TRBJ1-2; 12 bases fit TRBD1. Trimming took 4 bases from V and 7 from J; bases not matched to a gene: 10. In germline, CDR1 is MDHEN, CDR2 SYDVKM. CDR3 length: 16 residues. The CDR3 protein is CASSSVPGQGAAGYTF. DNA of the CDR3: TGTGCCAGCAGTTCCGTTCCGGGACAGGGGGCAGCTGGCTACACCTTC.

The chain couples TRBV30 to TRBJ1-2; a possible D gene is TRBD1 (5 bases). Trimming removed 3 bases at V and 1 base at J, with 21 bases between. The CDR3 consists of 17 residues. The germline gives CDR1 GTSNPN, CDR2 SVGIG (reference sequence). The CDR3 is CAWRGVGGRDFNYGYTF. The CDR3, as DNA: TGTGCCTGGAGGGGGGTCGGGGGTCGAGACTTTAACTATGGCTACACCTTC.

V usage is TRBV5-1 and J usage is TRBJ2-2; 7 nucleotides line up with TRBD2. J gave up 3 bases and V 0 bases, and 2 bases lay outside the gene matches. CDR1 and CDR2 from the germline V gene are SGHRS and YFSETQ. CDR3 size: 15 residues. The CDR3 DNA sequence: TGCGCCAGCAGCTTGGCCGCGGGGGACACCGGGGAGCTGTTTTTT. As protein: CASSLAAGDTGELFF.

V and J are TRBV30 and TRBJ2-2; no reliable D call. Per germline, CDR1 GTSNPN and CDR2 SVGIG (reference sequence). This CDR3 is built from 14 residues. Trimming took 1 base from V and 1 from J, leaving 7 bases between them. The CDR3: CAWSGLENTGELFF. CDR3 in DNA: TGTGCCTGGAGTGGTCTAGAGAACACCGGGGAGCTGTTTTTT. The variable domain in full, completed from reference TRBV30 and TRBJ2-2, reads SQTIHQWPATLVQPVGSPLSLECTVEGTSNPNLYWYRQAAGRGLQLLFYSVGIGQISSEVPQNLSASRPQDRQFILSSKKLLLSDSGFYLCAWSGLENTGELFFGEGSRLTVL.

This sequence joins TRBV7-9 and TRBJ2-2; D is perhaps TRBD2 (5 bases). From germline, CDR1 is SEHNR and CDR2 FQNEAQ (reference sequence). The CDR3 is 16 amino acids. With 2 bases removed from V and 4 bases from J, the gap between germline ends came to 14 bases. DNA of the CDR3: TGTGCCAGCAGCTTACGATGGGTTGAGGGCACCGGGGAGCTGTTTTTT. The encoded protein is CASSLRWVEGTGELFF.

The V call is TRBV7-2, the J call TRBJ2-5, with 10 bases that match TRBD2. The CDR3 loop spans 17 amino acids. Germline V gives CDR1 SGHTA, CDR2 FQGNSA. Trimming removed 8 bases from V and 2 bases from J; junction bases left unmatched: 14. CDR3 sequence: CASDSLAGENKQETQYF. CDR3 sequence (DNA): TGTGCCAGCGACTCCCTAGCGGGAGAGAACAAACAAGAGACCCAGTACTTC.

The rearrangement uses TRBV25-1 and TRBJ1-2; D unclear. The CDR3 is 15 amino acids. Germline CDR1 is MGHDK and CDR2 is SYGVNS. V lost 0 bases and J 6 bases, leaving 14 bases between the germline ends. CDR3 residues: CASSEYGMVGNGYTF. DNA for the CDR3: TGTGCCAGCAGTGAATACGGAATGGTCGGGAATGGCTACACCTTC.

The rearrangement uses TRBV5-4 and TRBJ2-3, with TRBD2 matching 9 bases. Germline V lookup: CDR1 SGHNT, CDR2 YYREEE (reference sequence). V gave up 9 bases and J gave up 2 bases; unmatched junction bases: 7. The length of the CDR3 is 14 residues. CDR3 coding DNA: TGTGCCACCCAAAGCGGGGGGCTCACAGATACGCAGTATTTT. Amino acids: CATQSGGLTDTQYF.

The rearrangement uses TRBV6-4 and TRBJ2-3; 9 bases are shared with TRBD1. CDR3 length: 15 amino acids. Germline assignment: CDR1 MRHNA and CDR2 SNTAGT. Losses at the gene ends were 4 bases for V and 1 base for J; bases not matched to a gene: 3. The CDR3 sequence is CASSGTGAGTDTQYF. The CDR3 DNA reads TGTGCCAGCAGTGGGACAGGGGCCGGCACAGATACGCAGTATTTT.

This clone was recorded only once. The chain employs TRBV7-2 and TRBJ2-7; a possible D gene is TRBD2 (6 bases). CDR1 SGHTA and CDR2 FQGNSA come from the germline V gene. The V gene lost 3 bases and the J gene lost 3 bases, with 9 bases spanning the gap. The CDR3 loop spans 13 amino acids. The CDR3 protein is CASSLIGGYEQYF. Here the CDR3 DNA reads TGTGCCAGCAGCTTGATCGGGGGCTACGAGCAGTACTTC.

The chain recombines TRBV2 with TRBJ1-5; 8 nucleotides agree with TRBD1. V lost 3 bases, J lost 4 bases, and 5 bases stayed unmatched. The length of the CDR3 is 15 residues. Germline V CDR1 and CDR2: SNHLY, FYNNEI. In nucleotides, the CDR3 is TGTGCCAGCAGTGACACGACAGGGGAGAATCAGCCCCAGCATTTT. Protein: CASSDTTGENQPQHF. The full variable domain, in which reference TRBV2 and TRBJ1-5 provide the parts outside the CDR3, is EPEVTQTPSHQVTQMGQEVILRCVPISNHLYFYWYRQILGQKVEFLVSFYNNEISEKSEIFDDQFSVERPDGSNFTLKIRSTKLEDSAMYFCASSDTTGENQPQHFGDGTRLSIL.